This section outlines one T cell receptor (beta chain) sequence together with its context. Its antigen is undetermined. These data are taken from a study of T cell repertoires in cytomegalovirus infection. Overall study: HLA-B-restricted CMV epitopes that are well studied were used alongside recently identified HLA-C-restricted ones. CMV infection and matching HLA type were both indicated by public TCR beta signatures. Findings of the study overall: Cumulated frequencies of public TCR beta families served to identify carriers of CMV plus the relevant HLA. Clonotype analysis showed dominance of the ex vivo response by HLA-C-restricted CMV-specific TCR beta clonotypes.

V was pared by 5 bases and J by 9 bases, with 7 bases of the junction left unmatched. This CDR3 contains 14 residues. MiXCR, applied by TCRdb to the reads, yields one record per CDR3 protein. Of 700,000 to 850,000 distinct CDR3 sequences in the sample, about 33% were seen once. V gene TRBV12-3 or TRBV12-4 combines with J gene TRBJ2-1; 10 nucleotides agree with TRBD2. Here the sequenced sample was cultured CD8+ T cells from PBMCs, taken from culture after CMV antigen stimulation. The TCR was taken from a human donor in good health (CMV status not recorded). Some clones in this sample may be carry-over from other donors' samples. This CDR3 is CASSISGGAFEQFF. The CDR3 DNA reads TGTGCCAGCAGTATAAGCGGGGGGGCCTTTGAGCAGTTCTTC.